The 9 T cell receptor beta chains below all came from one sample that was sequenced in a study of blood T cell repertoires in COVID-19. Sequencing was performed with immunoSEQ multiplex PCR; in TCRdb, only in-frame clones are kept and a portion is missing. The table lists over 110,000 clones, about three quarters of them singletons. What was sequenced was peripheral blood. These receptors all come from an elderly man with acute or convalescent COVID-19.

This rearrangement joins TRBV4-3 to TRBJ1-2; unclear D gene. This CDR3 region has 16 residues. The V end was cut by 4 bases, the J end by 0 bases, with 15 bases between. Germline V lookup: CDR1 LGHNA, CDR2 YSLEER. As DNA, the CDR3 is TGCGCCAGCAGCCTTCGGGCAGAGGGATCTAACTATGGCTACACCTTC. This gives the protein CASSLRAEGSNYGYTF.

V is TRBV7-8 and J is TRBJ2-7, with 9 nucleotides matching TRBD1. Germline V gene lookup returns CDR1 SGHVS and CDR2 FQNEAQ. The CDR3 extends over 15 amino acids. J gave up 6 bases and V 5 bases, and 11 bases lay outside the gene matches. CDR3 region: CASSTNPGTGIEQYF. The CDR3 bases are TGTGCCAGCAGCACTAACCCCGGGACAGGGATCGAGCAGTACTTC.

The chain combines TRBV15 with TRBJ2-3; 8 nucleotides match TRBD2. CDR3 size: 16 residues. Germline CDR1 is LNHNV and CDR2 is YYDKDF (reference sequence). With 0 bases clipped from V and 1 base from J, the junction kept 3 bases outside the gene matches. The CDR3 DNA sequence: TGTGCCACCAGCAGAGAAACAGCGGGGGGCACAGATACGCAGTATTTT. It translates to CATSRETAGGTDTQYF.

This chain connects TRBV19 to TRBJ1-2, with TRBD1 matching 8 bases. V lost 5 bases to trimming and J lost 8 bases; unmatched junction nucleotides: 4. The CDR3 sequence is 12 residues long. Germline V CDR1 and CDR2: LNHDA, SQIVND (reference sequence). The CDR3 loop is CASSDRGDGYTF. The CDR3 DNA is TGTGCCAGTAGTGACAGGGGCGACGGCTACACCTTC.

The chain has TRBV27 and TRBJ2-5; D unclear. The CDR3 spans 10 residues. Trimming removed 5 bases at V and 6 bases at J, with 4 bases between. Germline V gives CDR1 MNHEY, CDR2 SMNVEV (reference sequence). Here the CDR3 DNA reads TGTGCCAGCAGTCAAAAGACCCAGTACTTC. Its translation is CASSQKTQYF.

This chain connects TRBV9 to TRBJ1-1; possible D gene TRBD1, 6 bases. The CDR3 has 12 residues. Germline-derived CDR1 and CDR2 are SGDLS and YYNGEE. The V and J ends lost 0 bases and 10 bases respectively, with 10 bases between them. DNA of the CDR3: TGTGCCAGCAGCGTAGATCAAGGGGGAGCTTTCTTT. Translated, it gives CASSVDQGGAFF.

This clone was observed a single time. The rearrangement joins TRBV7-9 to TRBJ1-2; the D is unclear. The CDR3 is made up of 13 amino acids. V was cut by 2 bases and J by 0 bases, with 4 bases left in between. Germline V lookup: CDR1 SEHNR, CDR2 FQNEAQ (reference sequence). The CDR3 bases are TGTGCCAGCAGCTTATATACTAACTATGGCTACACCTTC. This encodes CASSLYTNYGYTF.

The chain combines TRBV5-1 with TRBJ1-2, with 7 bases lining up with TRBD1. CDR3 length equals 13 residues. Germline V gene sequence: CDR1 SGHRS, CDR2 YFSETQ. J was trimmed by 4 bases and V by 4 bases; bases with no gene match: 4. CDR3 nucleotide sequence: TGCGCCAGCAGCCCTGGGACAGCCTATGGCTACACCTTC. It codes for CASSPGTAYGYTF.

The V call is TRBV7-2, the J call TRBJ1-6; a weak D match, TRBD1 (5 bases). Germline V gene sequence: CDR1 SGHTA, CDR2 FQGNSA. The CDR3 covers 15 residues. The V end lost 4 bases, the J end lost 9 bases, and 16 bases lay between the germline ends. The CDR3 DNA follows: TGTGCCAGCAGCTCCCTCGTGGGGGGGAGTTCACCCCTCCACTTT. Protein sequence: CASSSLVGGSSPLHF.